This T cell receptor beta chain was sequenced for a study of CD8 T cells in ankylosing spondylitis (dated by TCRdb to about 2017). Looking at the study overall: T cell receptor beta repertoires were profiled in healthy donors and ankylosing spondylitis patients so that disease-linked TCR variants could be found. The full study cohort comprised some 27 ankylosing spondylitis patients and approximately 100 healthy donors. Peripheral blood was sampled, and synovial fluid was additionally collected from ankylosing spondylitis patients.

This clonotype was observed a handful of times. The antigen it recognizes is unknown. No much larger clonotype is one base removed from it; base qualities were not supplied. Sequencing instrument: Illumina HiSeq 2500. Quantitative 5'-RACE with molecular barcodes was the method used to prepare the TCR beta libraries. The original methods were these. To identify disease-linked TCR variants, a new computational method was used, one built on a probabilistic model of VDJ rearrangement. TCRdb reprocessed the public reads (quality trimming at Q25 with fastp, clone calling with MiXCR) and kept in-frame beta chains. Every distinct CDR3 protein forms one entry, paired with its most common genes and DNA. These V and J calls rely on TCRdb rather than the paper's analysis. The sample table lists some 63,000 distinct CDR3 sequences, 6.2% of them with a count of one. The top ten clonotypes cover just under 5% of the sample.

For each ankylosing spondylitis patient, the synovial fluid sample was matched to a blood sample from that same patient. Study-wide conclusions, independent of this receptor: Blood from ankylosing spondylitis patients appeared to be characterized by a TCR beta motif made up of several highly homologous amino acid variants. Some of the motif variants had been reported before in the synovial fluid and blood of reactive arthritis patients, a finding that suggests common disease-initiation mechanisms. In peripheral blood, the disease-linked clones were found at relatively low frequencies and had a CD8+ phenotype. Significant enrichment of the disease-linked clones was reported in matched synovial fluid samples from ankylosing spondylitis patients.

The germline V gene sets CDR1 to SGHRS and CDR2 to YFSETQ. From the cysteine through the phenylalanine, the CDR3 covers 17 amino acids. The read is trimmed to its CDR3 DNA, 51 bases read in frame from base 1. V sheds 4 bases and J sheds 1 base, leaving 18 bases between their ends. The V and J genes are TRBV5-1 and TRBJ2-1, with the D segment identity uncertain. This receptor was identified in a male donor with ankylosing spondylitis. The sample taken for sequencing was synovial fluid, either unsorted or a sorted T cell fraction (not recorded which). In nucleotides, the sequence is TGCGCCAGCAGCCCAGACTTCGGTGACCCATCCTACAATGAGCAGTTCTTC. Translated, this is CASSPDFGDPSYNEQFF.